What follows are 13 T cell receptor beta chains derived from one specimen sequenced in a study of blood T cell repertoires in COVID-19. Measured with immunoSEQ multiplex PCR; TCRdb has only the in-frame clones, and not every one. The sample includes about 350,000 clones, 88% of them seen just once. The specimen sequenced was peripheral blood. These receptor sequences come from a woman aged 70-85 years with COVID-19, enrolled during active disease.

The rearrangement uses TRBV7-2 and TRBJ1-1; D is possibly TRBD1 (6 bases). Germline V gives CDR1 SGHTA, CDR2 FQGNSA. This CDR3 is built from 13 residues. The V end was cut by 4 bases, the J end by 1 base, with 7 bases between. The CDR3 bases are TGTGCCAGCAGCTGGGGACAGAACACTGAAGCTTTCTTT. Translated: CASSWGQNTEAFF.

This clone was counted between two and nine times. V usage is TRBV15 and J usage is TRBJ1-4; D is unresolved. Deletions cut 6 bases from V and 4 bases from J, with 15 bases between. The CDR3 loop spans 15 amino acids. Germline V gene lookup returns CDR1 LNHNV and CDR2 YYDKDF (reference sequence). CDR3 nucleotides: TGTGCCACCAGTTCAGACACCCCTGGTAATGAAAAACTGTTTTTT. This encodes CATSSDTPGNEKLFF.

The V gene is TRBV3-1 (or the pseudogene TRBV3-2), the J gene TRBJ1-2; perhaps TRBD1 as D (6 bases). Germline-derived CDR1 and CDR2 are LGHDT and YNNKEL (reference sequence). The V end lost 0 bases, the J end lost 8 bases, and 19 bases lay between the germline ends. The CDR3 consists of 16 residues. CDR3 loop: CASSQESETGTRGYTF. The DNA of the CDR3 is TGTGCCAGCAGCCAAGAGTCGGAGACAGGCACTAGGGGCTACACCTTC.

The V gene is TRBV5-1, the J gene TRBJ2-3; 9 bases agree with TRBD2. Germline-derived CDR1 and CDR2 are SGHRS and YFSETQ. This CDR3 has 16 amino acids. The J segment lost 3 bases and the V segment lost 1 base, leaving 6 bases of the junction unmatched. The CDR3 protein is CASSLYSGGGTDTQYF. CDR3 DNA sequence: TGCGCCAGCAGCTTGTATAGCGGGGGCGGAACAGATACGCAGTATTTT.

This clone was picked up a small number of times. The CDR3 nucleotides read TGCAGCGTTGCCTCCTATGGCTACACCTTC. It is translated as CSVASYGYTF. The chain has TRBV29-1 and TRBJ1-2; D uncertain. The ends were cut back, 4 bases at V and 4 bases at J, with 4 bases in the middle. The germline gives CDR1 SQVTM, CDR2 ANQGSEA. The CDR3 runs to 10 residues.

This chain links TRBV19 with TRBJ2-3; perhaps TRBD1 as D (7 bases). Germline V CDR1 and CDR2: LNHDA, SQIVND (reference sequence). This CDR3 spans 18 amino acids. The V end lost 1 base, the J end lost 7 bases, and 24 bases lay between the germline ends. CDR3 residues: CASSIVARGARRVNTQYF. The CDR3 bases are TGTGCCAGTAGTATAGTCGCCAGGGGGGCCAGGAGGGTGAATACGCAGTATTTT.

The chain carries TRBV30 and TRBJ1-5; the D is unclear. Trimming removed 0 bases from V and 2 bases from J, with 8 bases in between. The CDR3 runs to 14 residues. From germline, CDR1 is GTSNPN and CDR2 SVGIG (reference sequence). CDR3 amino acids: CAWSVNSGNQPQHF. CDR3 nucleotides: TGTGCCTGGAGTGTTAACTCCGGCAATCAGCCCCAGCATTTT.

The chain is built from TRBV2 and TRBJ1-1, with D uncertain. The V end was cut by 3 bases, the J end by 1 base, with 12 bases between. Germline V gives CDR1 SNHLY, CDR2 FYNNEI. The CDR3 is 15 amino acids. The CDR3 loop reads CASSEVSTGNTEAFF. In DNA, the CDR3 is TGTGCCAGCAGTGAGGTCTCTACCGGGAACACTGAAGCTTTCTTT.

This clone has more than one count but fewer than ten. The J gene is TRBJ2-7, the V gene TRBV7-9; TRBD1 agrees at 9 bases. The CDR3 length is 14 residues. V shed 4 bases, J shed 6 bases, and the junction held 7 bases outside the gene matches. Germline V gene lookup returns CDR1 SEHNR and CDR2 FQNEAQ (reference sequence). The CDR3 protein is CASSSSTGGIEQYF. The CDR3 nucleotides are TGTGCCAGCAGCTCGTCGACAGGGGGTATCGAGCAGTACTTC.

This chain links TRBV9 with TRBJ2-3; 9 nucleotides agree with TRBD2. V was clipped by 4 bases and J by 4 bases; unmatched bases: 7. This CDR3 is 15 amino acids long. Per the germline V gene, CDR1 is SGDLS and CDR2 is YYNGEE. CDR3 protein: CASSPRTSVSDTQYF. In nucleotides, the CDR3 is TGTGCCAGCAGCCCCCGGACTAGCGTTTCAGATACGCAGTATTTT. Full variable domain (outside the CDR3, taken from reference TRBV9 and TRBJ2-3): DSGVTQTPKHLITATGQRVTLRCSPRSGDLSVYWYQQSLDQGLQFLIQYYNGEERAKGNILERFSAQQFPDLHSELNLSSLELGDSALYFCASSPRTSVSDTQYFGPGTRLTVL.

V is TRBV9 and J is TRBJ1-5; TRBD1 matches 10 bases. The CDR3 extends over 15 amino acids. V lost 3 bases and J lost 2; bases outside the gene matches: 2. Germline CDR1 SGDLS, CDR2 YYNGEE. The CDR3 coding sequence is TGTGCCAGCAGCGAGACAGGGGGCGGCAATCAGCCCCAGCATTTT. Translation: CASSETGGGNQPQHF.

The chain recombines TRBV3-1 (or the pseudogene TRBV3-2) with TRBJ2-1; 9 bases align to TRBD1. The CDR3 length is 17 residues. CDR1 and CDR2 (germline): LGHDT, YNNKEL (reference sequence). J was trimmed by 2 bases and V by 6 bases; bases with no gene match: 11. As DNA, the CDR3 is TGTGCCAGCAGGGGCATTGTCGACAGGGGGACCTACAATGAGCAGTTCTTC. Its protein is CASRGIVDRGTYNEQFF.

This chain joins TRBV28 and TRBJ2-5; maybe TRBD1 (5 bases). Deletions cut 6 bases from V and 0 bases from J, with 11 bases between. Germline-derived CDR1 and CDR2 are MDHEN and SYDVKM. The CDR3 contains 14 residues. The CDR3 DNA reads TGTGCCAGCAGGCCTACAGGAAACCAAGAGACCCAGTACTTC. It encodes CASRPTGNQETQYF.